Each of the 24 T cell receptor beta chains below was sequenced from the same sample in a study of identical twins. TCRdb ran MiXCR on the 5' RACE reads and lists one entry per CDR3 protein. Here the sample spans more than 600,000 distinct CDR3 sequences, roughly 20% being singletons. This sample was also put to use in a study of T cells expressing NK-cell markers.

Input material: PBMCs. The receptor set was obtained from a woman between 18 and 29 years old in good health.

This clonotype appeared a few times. The CDR3 DNA sequence: TGTGCCAGCAGGGGGGCCGATGGCTACACCTTC. It is translated as CASRGADGYTF. The chain is built from TRBV12-3 or TRBV12-4 and TRBJ1-2, with D possibly TRBD1 on 6 matching bases. V gave up 6 bases and J gave up 6 bases, with 8 bases separating them. The CDR3 extends over 11 amino acids.

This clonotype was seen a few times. The CDR3 nucleotides read TGCGCCAGCAGAGGTGGGGTTGAAGCTTTCTTT. It yields the protein CASRGGVEAFF. V gene TRBV5-1 combines with J gene TRBJ1-1; the D is unclear. This CDR3 contains 11 residues. V dropped 5 bases and J dropped 7 bases, with 9 bases sitting between them. From germline, CDR1 is SGHRS and CDR2 YFSETQ.

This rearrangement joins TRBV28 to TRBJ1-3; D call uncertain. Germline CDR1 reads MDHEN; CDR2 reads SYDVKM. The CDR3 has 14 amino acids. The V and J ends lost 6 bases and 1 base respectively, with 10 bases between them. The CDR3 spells CASRTSSSGNTIYF. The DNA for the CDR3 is TGTGCCAGCAGGACATCGAGTTCTGGAAACACCATATATTTT.

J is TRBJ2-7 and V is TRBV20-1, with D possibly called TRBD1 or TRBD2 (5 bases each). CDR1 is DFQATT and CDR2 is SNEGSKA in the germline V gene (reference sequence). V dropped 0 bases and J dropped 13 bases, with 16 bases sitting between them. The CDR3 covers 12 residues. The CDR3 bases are TGCAGTGCTAGAGAGGGGACGACTGGCGCTTACTTC. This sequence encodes CSAREGTTGAYF.

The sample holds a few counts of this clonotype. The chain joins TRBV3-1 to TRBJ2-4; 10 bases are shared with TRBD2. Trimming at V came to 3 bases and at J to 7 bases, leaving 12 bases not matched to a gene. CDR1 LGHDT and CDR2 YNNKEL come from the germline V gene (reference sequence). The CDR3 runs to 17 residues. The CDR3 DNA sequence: TGTGCCAGCAGCCATCTCCGGGCTAGCGGGAGTGGGAACATTCAGTACTTC. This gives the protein CASSHLRASGSGNIQYF.

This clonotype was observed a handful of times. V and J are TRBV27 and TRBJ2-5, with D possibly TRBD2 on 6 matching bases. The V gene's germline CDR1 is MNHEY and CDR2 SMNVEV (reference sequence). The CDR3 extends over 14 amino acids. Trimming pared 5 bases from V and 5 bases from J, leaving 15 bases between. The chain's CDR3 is CASSGRINRETQYF. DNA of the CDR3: TGTGCCAGCAGTGGGAGGATAAACAGGGAGACCCAGTACTTC.

The CDR3 DNA sequence: TGTGCCATCAGGACGGGACTACTCACAGATACGCAGTATTTT. This sequence encodes CAIRTGLLTDTQYF. The V and J genes are TRBV10-3 and TRBJ2-3; 7 bases agree with TRBD2. There are 14 residues in the CDR3. V shed 6 bases, J shed 2 bases, and the junction held 5 bases outside the gene matches. CDR1 and CDR2 from the germline V gene are ENHRY and SYGVKD.

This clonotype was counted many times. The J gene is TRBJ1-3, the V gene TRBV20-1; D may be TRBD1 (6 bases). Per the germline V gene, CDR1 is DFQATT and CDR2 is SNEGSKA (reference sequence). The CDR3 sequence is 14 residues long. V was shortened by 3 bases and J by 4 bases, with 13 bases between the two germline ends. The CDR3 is CSARVTGLGNTIYF. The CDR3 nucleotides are TGCAGTGCTAGGGTCACAGGGTTAGGAAACACCATATATTTT.

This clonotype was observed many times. CDR3 amino acids: CASSHRTSYTGELFF. The CDR3 nucleotides are TGTGCCAGCAGCCATCGGACTAGCTACACCGGGGAGCTGTTTTTT. This chain uses TRBV7-2 with TRBJ2-2, with 8 bases lining up with TRBD2. This CDR3 has 15 residues. Losses at the gene ends were 5 bases for V and 3 bases for J; bases not matched to a gene: 5. In germline, CDR1 is SGHTA, CDR2 FQGNSA.

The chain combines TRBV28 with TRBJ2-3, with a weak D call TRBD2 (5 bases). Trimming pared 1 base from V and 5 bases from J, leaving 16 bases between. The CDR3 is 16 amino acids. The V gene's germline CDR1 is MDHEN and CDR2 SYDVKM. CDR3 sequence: CASSLSTHLLGDTQYF. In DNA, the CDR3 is TGTGCCAGCAGTTTATCGACGCACCTACTAGGAGATACGCAGTATTTT.

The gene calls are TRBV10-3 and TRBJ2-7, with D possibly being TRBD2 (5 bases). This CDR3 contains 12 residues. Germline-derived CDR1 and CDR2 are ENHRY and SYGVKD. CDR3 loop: CHPGLLRYEQYF. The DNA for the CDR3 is TGTCACCCCGGACTCCTCAGGTACGAGCAGTACTTC.

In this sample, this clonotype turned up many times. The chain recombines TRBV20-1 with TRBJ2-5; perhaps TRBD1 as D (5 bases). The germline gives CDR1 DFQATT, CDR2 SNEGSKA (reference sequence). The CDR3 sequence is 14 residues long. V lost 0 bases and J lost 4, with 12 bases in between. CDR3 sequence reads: CSARDRQGAETQYF. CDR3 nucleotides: TGCAGTGCTAGAGATCGCCAGGGTGCAGAGACCCAGTACTTC.

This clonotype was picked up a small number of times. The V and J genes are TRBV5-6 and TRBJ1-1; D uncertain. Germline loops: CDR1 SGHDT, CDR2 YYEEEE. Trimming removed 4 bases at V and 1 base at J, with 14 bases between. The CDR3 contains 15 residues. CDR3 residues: CASSRVEWANTEAFF. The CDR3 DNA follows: TGTGCCAGCAGCCGTGTGGAGTGGGCGAACACTGAAGCTTTCTTT.

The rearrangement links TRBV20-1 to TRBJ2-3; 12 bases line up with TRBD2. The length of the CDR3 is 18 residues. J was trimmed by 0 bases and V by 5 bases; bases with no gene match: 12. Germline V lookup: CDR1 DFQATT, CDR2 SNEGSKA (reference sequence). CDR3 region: CSAFPLAGGVSSTDTQYF. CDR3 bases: TGCAGTGCTTTCCCTCTAGCGGGGGGGGTCTCTAGCACAGATACGCAGTATTTT.

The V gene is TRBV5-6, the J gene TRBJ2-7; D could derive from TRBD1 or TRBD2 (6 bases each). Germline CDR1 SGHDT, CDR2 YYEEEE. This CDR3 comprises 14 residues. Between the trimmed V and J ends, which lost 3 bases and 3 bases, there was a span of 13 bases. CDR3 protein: CASSSPGGGYEQYF. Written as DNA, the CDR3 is TGTGCCAGCAGCTCGCCAGGAGGGGGCTACGAGCAGTACTTC.

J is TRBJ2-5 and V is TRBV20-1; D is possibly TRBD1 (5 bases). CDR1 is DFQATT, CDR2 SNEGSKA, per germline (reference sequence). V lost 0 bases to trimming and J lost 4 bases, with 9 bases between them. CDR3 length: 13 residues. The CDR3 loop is CSARDVGRETQYF. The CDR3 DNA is TGCAGTGCTAGAGATGTGGGGCGAGAGACCCAGTACTTC.

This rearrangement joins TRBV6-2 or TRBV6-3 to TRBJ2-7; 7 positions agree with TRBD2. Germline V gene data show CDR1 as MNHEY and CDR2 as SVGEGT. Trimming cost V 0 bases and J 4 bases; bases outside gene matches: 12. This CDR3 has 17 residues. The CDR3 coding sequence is TGTGCCAGCAGTTACTCGACGTCTAGCGGAGGCCCGTACGAGCAGTACTTC. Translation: CASSYSTSSGGPYEQYF.

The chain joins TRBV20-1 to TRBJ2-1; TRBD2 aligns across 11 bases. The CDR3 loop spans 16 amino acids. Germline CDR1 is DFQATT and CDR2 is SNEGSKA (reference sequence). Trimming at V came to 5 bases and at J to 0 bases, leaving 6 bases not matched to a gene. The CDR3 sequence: CSAHISGRVSYNEQFF. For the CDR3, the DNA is TGCAGTGCTCATATTAGCGGGAGGGTCTCCTACAATGAGCAGTTCTTC.

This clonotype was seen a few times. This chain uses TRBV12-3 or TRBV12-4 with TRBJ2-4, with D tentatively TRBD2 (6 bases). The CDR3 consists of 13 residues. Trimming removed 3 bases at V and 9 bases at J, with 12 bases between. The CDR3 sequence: CASSFGSNRIQYF. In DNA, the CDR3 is TGTGCCAGCAGTTTCGGGAGCAACCGCATTCAGTACTTC.

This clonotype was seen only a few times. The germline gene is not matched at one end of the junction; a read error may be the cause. CDR3 sequence (DNA): TGTGCCAGCAGCCTGGACAGGGTTGGCTACACCTTC. It yields the protein CASSLDRVGYTF. The chain joins TRBV5-1 to TRBJ1-2; 8 bases are a match to TRBD1. The germline V gene encodes CDR1 SGHRS and CDR2 YFSETQ. The CDR3 loop spans 12 amino acids.

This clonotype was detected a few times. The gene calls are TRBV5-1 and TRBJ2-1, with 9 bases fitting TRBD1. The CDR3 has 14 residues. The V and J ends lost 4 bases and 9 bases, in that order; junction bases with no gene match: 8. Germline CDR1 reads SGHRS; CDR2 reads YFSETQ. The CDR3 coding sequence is TGCGCCAGCAGCCTGTCGGGACAGGGACGTGAGCAGTTCTTC. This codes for CASSLSGQGREQFF.

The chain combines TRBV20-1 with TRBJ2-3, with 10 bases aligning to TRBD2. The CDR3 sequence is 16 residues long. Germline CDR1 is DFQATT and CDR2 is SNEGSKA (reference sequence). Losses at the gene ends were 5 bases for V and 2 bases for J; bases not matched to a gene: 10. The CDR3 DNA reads TGCAGTGCTTCACCTTGGACTAGCGGAACCACAGATACGCAGTATTTT. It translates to CSASPWTSGTTDTQYF.

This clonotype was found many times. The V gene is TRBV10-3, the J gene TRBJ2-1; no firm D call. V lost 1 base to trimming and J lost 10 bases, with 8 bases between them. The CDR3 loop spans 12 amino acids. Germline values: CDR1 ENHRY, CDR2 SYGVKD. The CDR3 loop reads CAISELEGEQFF. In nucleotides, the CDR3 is TGTGCCATCAGTGAGTTAGAAGGCGAGCAGTTCTTC.

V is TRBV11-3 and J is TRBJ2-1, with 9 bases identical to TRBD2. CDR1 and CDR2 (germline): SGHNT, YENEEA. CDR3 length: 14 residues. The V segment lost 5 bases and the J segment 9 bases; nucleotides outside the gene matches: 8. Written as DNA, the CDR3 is TGTGCCAGCAGCACGGGACTAGCCACCGGTGAGCAGTTCTTC. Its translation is CASSTGLATGEQFF.